The rows below give T cell receptor beta chains drawn from one sample of a study of cytomegalovirus exposure and HLA in healthy donors. Measured with immunoSEQ multiplex PCR; TCRdb has only the in-frame clones, and not every one. The profile shows about 250,000 clones, less than 90% of them singletons. Sequences were obtained from PBMCs. Receptors originate from a man aged 18 to 30 in good health and CMV-seropositive. The CDR3 runs from the conserved cysteine through the conserved F or W. D genes are given only for firm matches. Not every row has a clone size; where given, it reads once, few, many or a size class.

j_gene,d_gene,abundance,v_gene,CDR3aa,CDR3nt
TRBJ2-2,.,.,TRBV5-6,CASSYGVGGELFF,TGTGCCAGCAGCTATGGCGTGGGCGGGGAGCTGTTTTTT
TRBJ2-1,.,.,TRBV5-1,CASSLTQGRYNEQFF,TGCGCCAGCAGCTTGACACAGGGAAGGTACAATGAGCAGTTCTTC
TRBJ1-2,.,.,TRBV2,CASKGQTVYYGYTF,TGTGCCAGCAAAGGTCAGACCGTCTACTATGGCTACACCTTC
TRBJ2-1,.,once,TRBV5-1,CASSLAVGDRNEQFF,TGCGCCAGCAGCTTGGCAGTGGGAGATAGGAATGAGCAGTTCTTC
TRBJ2-3,TRBD1,.,TRBV5-1,CASSWGTGASTDTQYF,TGCGCCAGCAGCTGGGGGACAGGGGCGAGCACAGATACGCAGTATTTT
TRBJ1-2,.,once,TRBV5-1,CASSLGPVGGYGYTF,TGCGCCAGCAGCTTGGGTCCGGTAGGGGGCTATGGCTACACCTTC
TRBJ1-2,.,.,TRBV6-5,CASSYSQGYGYTF,TGTGCCAGCAGTTACTCACAGGGCTATGGCTACACCTTC
TRBJ2-2,TRBD1,.,TRBV28,CASSLGTADTGELFF,TGTGCCAGCAGTTTAGGGACAGCCGACACCGGGGAGCTGTTTTTT
TRBJ2-3,.,once,TRBV7-9,CASSLESVDTQYF,TGTGCCAGCAGCTTGGAATCTGTGGATACGCAGTATTTT
TRBJ1-3,TRBD1,.,TRBV5-1,CASRGQASSGNTIYF,TGCGCCAGCAGGGGACAGGCGAGCTCTGGAAACACCATATATTTT
TRBJ2-3,TRBD2,.,TRBV6-1,CAIARTSGTDTQYF,TGTGCCATTGCCCGGACTAGCGGCACAGATACGCAGTATTTT
TRBJ2-6,.,.,TRBV5-1,CASSLAAGRDGANVLTF,TGCGCCAGCAGCTTGGCCGCGGGCAGGGATGGGGCCAACGTCCTGACTTTC
TRBJ2-6,TRBD1,.,TRBV29-1,CSVVGQGASGANVLTF,TGCAGCGTTGTGGGACAGGGGGCTTCAGGGGCCAACGTCCTGACTTTC
TRBJ2-3,.,.,TRBV25-1,CASSEPFLADTQYF,TGTGCCAGCAGTGAACCGTTCCTAGCAGATACGCAGTATTTT
TRBJ2-5,.,.,TRBV4-2,CASSQDNRVEETQYF,TGTGCCAGCAGCCAAGATAACAGGGTGGAAGAGACCCAGTACTTC
TRBJ2-3,TRBD1,once,TRBV7-9,CASSVETGGTDTQYF,TGTGCCAGCAGCGTAGAGACAGGGGGCACAGATACGCAGTATTTT
TRBJ1-1,TRBD1,.,TRBV28,CASSPQQGYTEAFF,TGTGCCAGCAGCCCTCAACAGGGGTACACTGAAGCTTTCTTT
TRBJ2-5,.,.,TRBV6-1,CASRKGPEETQYF,TGTGCCAGCAGAAAGGGACCCGAAGAGACCCAGTACTTC
TRBJ1-1,.,.,TRBV5-1,CASADTMNTEAFF,TGCGCCAGCGCGGATACAATGAACACTGAAGCTTTCTTT
TRBJ1-2,TRBD1,.,TRBV4-3,CASSQGIGQGDYGYTF,TGCGCCAGCAGCCAAGGGATCGGACAGGGTGATTATGGCTACACCTTC
TRBJ2-2,TRBD1,.,TRBV2,CASRSGTVNTGELFF,TGTGCCAGCAGATCCGGGACAGTTAACACCGGGGAGCTGTTTTTT
TRBJ1-3,.,.,TRBV4-1,CASSQEGDTIYF,TGCGCCAGCAGCCAAGAAGGCGACACCATATATTTT
TRBJ2-7,.,.,TRBV29-1,CSAVRQGTYEQYF,TGCAGCGCCGTTCGCCAAGGCACCTACGAGCAGTACTTC
TRBJ2-2,.,.,TRBV11-2,CASSLWRSNTGELFF,TGTGCCAGCAGCTTGTGGAGATCGAACACCGGGGAGCTGTTTTTT
TRBJ2-5,.,once,TRBV30,CAWKVAATRETQYF,TGTGCCTGGAAGGTAGCGGCTACACGGGAGACCCAGTACTTC